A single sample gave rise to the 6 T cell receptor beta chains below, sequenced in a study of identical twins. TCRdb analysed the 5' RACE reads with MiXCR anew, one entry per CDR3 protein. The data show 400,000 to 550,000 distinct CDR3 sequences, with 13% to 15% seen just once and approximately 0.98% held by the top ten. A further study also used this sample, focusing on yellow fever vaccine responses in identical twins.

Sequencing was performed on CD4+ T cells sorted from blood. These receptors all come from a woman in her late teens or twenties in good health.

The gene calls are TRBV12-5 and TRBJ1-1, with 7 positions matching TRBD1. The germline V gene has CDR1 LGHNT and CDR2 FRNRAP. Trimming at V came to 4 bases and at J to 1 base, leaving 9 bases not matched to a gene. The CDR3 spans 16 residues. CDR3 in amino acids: CASGSGQFGGNTEAFF. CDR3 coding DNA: TGTGCTAGTGGTTCGGGACAGTTTGGTGGGAACACTGAAGCTTTCTTT.

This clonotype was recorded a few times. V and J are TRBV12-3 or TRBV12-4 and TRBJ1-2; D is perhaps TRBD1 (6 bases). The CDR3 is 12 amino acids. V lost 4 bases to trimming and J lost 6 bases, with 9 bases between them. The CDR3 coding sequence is TGTGCCAGCAGTTCAGGGGCAAATGGCTACACCTTC. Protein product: CASSSGANGYTF.

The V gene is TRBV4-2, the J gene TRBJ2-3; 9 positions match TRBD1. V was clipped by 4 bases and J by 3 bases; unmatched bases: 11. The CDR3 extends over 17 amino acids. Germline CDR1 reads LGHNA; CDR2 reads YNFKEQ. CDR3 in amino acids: CASSPRRGQGRTDTQYF. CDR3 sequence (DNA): TGTGCCAGCAGCCCGCGGCGAGGACAGGGGAGGACAGATACGCAGTATTTT.

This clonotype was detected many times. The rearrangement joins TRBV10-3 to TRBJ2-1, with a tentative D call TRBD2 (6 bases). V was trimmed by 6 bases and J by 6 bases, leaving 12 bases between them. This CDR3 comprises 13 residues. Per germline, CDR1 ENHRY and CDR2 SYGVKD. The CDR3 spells CAIRGSGGNEQFF. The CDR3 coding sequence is TGTGCCATCAGGGGGTCCGGGGGCAATGAGCAGTTCTTC.

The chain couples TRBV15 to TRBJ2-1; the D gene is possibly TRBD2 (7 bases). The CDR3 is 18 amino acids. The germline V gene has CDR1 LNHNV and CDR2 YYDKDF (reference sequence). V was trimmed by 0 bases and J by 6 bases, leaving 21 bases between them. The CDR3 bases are TGTGCCACCAGCAGAGATCACGGTGGACTAGGGGGGGTCAATGAGCAGTTCTTC. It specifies CATSRDHGGLGGVNEQFF.

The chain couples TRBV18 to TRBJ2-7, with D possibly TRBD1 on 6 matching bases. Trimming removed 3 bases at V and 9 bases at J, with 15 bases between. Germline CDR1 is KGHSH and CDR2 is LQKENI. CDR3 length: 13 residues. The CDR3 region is CASSPYRDKGQYF. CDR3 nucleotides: TGTGCCAGCTCACCGTACCGGGACAAAGGGCAGTACTTC.